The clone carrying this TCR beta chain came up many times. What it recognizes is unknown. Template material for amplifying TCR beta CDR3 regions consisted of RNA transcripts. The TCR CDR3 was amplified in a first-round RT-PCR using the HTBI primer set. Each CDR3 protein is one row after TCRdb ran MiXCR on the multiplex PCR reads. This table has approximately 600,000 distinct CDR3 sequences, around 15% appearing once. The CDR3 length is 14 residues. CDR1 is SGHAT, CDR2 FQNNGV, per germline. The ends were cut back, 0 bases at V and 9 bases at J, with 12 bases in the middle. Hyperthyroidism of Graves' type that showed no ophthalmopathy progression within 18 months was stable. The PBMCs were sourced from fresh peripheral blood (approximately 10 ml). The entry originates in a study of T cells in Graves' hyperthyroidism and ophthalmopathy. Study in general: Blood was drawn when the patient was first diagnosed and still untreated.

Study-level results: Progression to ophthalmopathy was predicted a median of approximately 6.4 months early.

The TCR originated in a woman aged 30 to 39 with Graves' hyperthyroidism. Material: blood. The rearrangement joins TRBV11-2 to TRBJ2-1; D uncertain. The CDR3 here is CASSLDRGIPEQFF. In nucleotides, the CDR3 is TGTGCCAGCAGCTTAGATCGTGGGATACCTGAGCAGTTCTTC.